This T cell receptor (beta chain) derives from a study of CD8+CD57+ T cells in acquired aplastic anemia. About the study: Sorted CD4+ and CD8+ cell DNA averaged approximately 3.2 ug.

The CDR3 loop spans 15 amino acids. Germline V gene data show CDR1 as KGHSH and CDR2 as LQKENI. The junction had 9 bases not matched to a gene; V was cut back by 1 base and J by 9 bases. Genomic DNA was employed as the template in profiling TCR beta VDJ and CDR3. Each CDR3 protein is one row after TCRdb ran MiXCR on the reads. The data contain approximately 200,000 distinct CDR3 sequences, under 50% of them singletons. Patients included in sequencing had previously demonstrated CD8+CD57+ cell expansion by flow cytometry. Severe acquired aplastic anemia was present in every patient. Prior therapy had not been administered to any patient at the time of blood sampling. This clonotype was recorded a few times.

Sequenced sample: sorted CD4+, CD8+, or CD8+CD57+ T cells (not recorded which) from PBMCs. The sequence came from a human donor with aplastic anemia. This rearrangement joins TRBV18 to TRBJ2-1; 7 nucleotides match TRBD1. CDR3 sequence: CASSPQKGASGEQFF. Written as DNA, the CDR3 is TGTGCCAGCTCACCACAAAAGGGGGCGAGTGGTGAGCAGTTCTTC.